Listed here are 15 T cell receptor beta chains from one sample, sequenced in a study of cytomegalovirus exposure and HLA in healthy donors. The PCR employed 60 Vbeta primers together with 13 Jbeta primers. Here immunoSEQ multiplex PCR was the method, and the copy in TCRdb shows in-frame clones only, minus some. The data hold over 130,000 clones, with less than 85% observed a single time. Sequenced: PBMCs. These receptors were obtained from a man aged 45-65 years in good health and CMV-seropositive.

The chain employs TRBV11-2 and TRBJ2-1, with D possibly being TRBD2 (5 bases). The length of the CDR3 is 15 residues. V lost 5 bases, J lost 4 bases, and 15 bases lay in between. Germline V gene data show CDR1 as SGHAT and CDR2 as FQNNGV. The CDR3 nucleotides are TGTGCCAGCAGCCCCATGAGCGGAGGATACAATGAGCAGTTCTTC. Translating gives CASSPMSGGYNEQFF.

The rearrangement uses TRBV2 and TRBJ2-7; D not resolved. Germline loops: CDR1 SNHLY, CDR2 FYNNEI. V lost 4 bases and J lost 3, with 7 bases in between. The CDR3 is made up of 12 amino acids. The CDR3 here is CASSATGYEQYF. The CDR3 nucleotides read TGTGCCAGCAGTGCGACTGGCTACGAGCAGTACTTC.

This clone has just a few counts. The J gene is TRBJ1-4, the V gene TRBV27; 7 nucleotides agree with TRBD1. The CDR3 consists of 17 residues. Germline trimming cut 6 bases from V and 4 bases from J; bases unmatched to any gene: 14. The germline CDR1 and CDR2 sequences are MNHEY and SMNVEV (reference sequence). This chain's CDR3 is CASSFSATGQYNEKLFF. In DNA, the CDR3 is TGTGCCAGCAGCTTCAGTGCGACGGGACAGTATAATGAAAAACTGTTTTTT.

The rearrangement links TRBV19 to TRBJ1-5; D is unclear. CDR3 length: 14 amino acids. The germline gives CDR1 LNHDA, CDR2 SQIVND (reference sequence). The V end was cut by 8 bases, the J end by 1 base, with 12 bases between. This chain's CDR3 is CASHPRGSNQPQHF. The CDR3 DNA reads TGTGCCAGTCACCCTCGGGGAAGCAATCAGCCCCAGCATTTT.

This rearrangement joins TRBV4-2 to TRBJ2-3, with D unclear. V was clipped by 3 bases and J by 5 bases, with 12 bases between them. The CDR3 totals 14 residues. The germline V gene has CDR1 LGHNA and CDR2 YNFKEQ. CDR3 DNA sequence: TGTGCCAGCAGCCACGCCCGGTTCGGAGATACGCAGTATTTT. It translates to CASSHARFGDTQYF.

V is TRBV5-1 and J is TRBJ2-4, with TRBD1 matching over 7 bases. The CDR3 loop spans 14 amino acids. V lost 4 bases to trimming and J lost 1 base; unmatched junction nucleotides: 2. Germline values: CDR1 SGHRS, CDR2 YFSETQ. CDR3 loop: CASSVDRAKNIQYF. The CDR3 DNA reads as TGCGCCAGCAGCGTGGACAGGGCCAAAAACATTCAGTACTTC.

The V and J genes are TRBV29-1 and TRBJ1-1, with a weak D call TRBD1 (6 bases). V lost 6 bases and J lost 10, with 12 bases in between. Germline V gene lookup returns CDR1 SQVTM and CDR2 ANQGSEA. CDR3 length: 10 residues. The CDR3 loop is CSVGGQGAFF. CDR3 coding DNA: TGCAGCGTGGGGGGGCAAGGAGCTTTCTTT.

This clone showed up just a few times. The chain employs TRBV11-2 and TRBJ2-1, with a possible D match to TRBD1 (5 bases). The CDR3 is 18 amino acids. Per the germline V gene, CDR1 is SGHAT and CDR2 is FQNNGV. Trimming shortened V by 2 bases and J by 0 bases, and 17 bases separated the two germline ends. CDR3 sequence reads: CASSLYPPGGASYNEQFF. Written as DNA, the CDR3 is TGTGCCAGCAGCTTATACCCCCCTGGTGGGGCCTCCTACAATGAGCAGTTCTTC.

The chain combines TRBV30 with TRBJ1-5; D is unclear. The CDR3 covers 13 residues. V lost 2 bases and J lost 7, with 12 bases in between. Germline loops: CDR1 GTSNPN, CDR2 SVGIG (reference sequence). In nucleotides, the CDR3 is TGTGCCTGGAGTATGGACTCGGGGCAGCCCCAGCATTTT. Its protein is CAWSMDSGQPQHF. Combining the CDR3 with reference TRBV30 and TRBJ1-5 gives the whole variable domain SQTIHQWPATLVQPVGSPLSLECTVEGTSNPNLYWYRQAAGRGLQLLFYSVGIGQISSEVPQNLSASRPQDRQFILSSKKLLLSDSGFYLCAWSMDSGQPQHFGDGTRLSIL.

This clone showed up just a few times. The rearrangement joins TRBV6-1 to TRBJ1-5; 7 bases align to TRBD1. V shed 3 bases, J shed 4 bases, and the junction held 9 bases outside the gene matches. CDR3 length equals 16 residues. From germline, CDR1 is MNHNS and CDR2 SASEGT. Here the CDR3 DNA reads TGTGCCAGCAGTGAGACGATCCAGGGGGGTAATCAGCCCCAGCATTTT. This encodes CASSETIQGGNQPQHF.

The chain links TRBV5-1 to TRBJ2-1; TRBD1 might be the D (5 bases). This CDR3 spans 17 amino acids. Germline-derived CDR1 and CDR2 are SGHRS and YFSETQ. V lost 3 bases and J 4 bases, leaving 20 bases between the germline ends. Here the CDR3 DNA reads TGCGCCAGCAGCTATCCCACGGCAGGGATGGGTTACAATGAGCAGTTCTTC. It yields the protein CASSYPTAGMGYNEQFF.

Only one count was recorded for this clone. At one of its ends the junction is not consistent with the germline gene, which may arise from a read error. This chain's CDR3 is CSSSPPDSSGANVLTF. The CDR3 DNA is TGTTCCAGCAGCCCCCCGGACAGCTCTGGGGCCAACGTCCTGACTTTC. The chain links TRBV7-9 to TRBJ2-6, with D possibly being TRBD1 (6 bases). CDR1 SEHNR and CDR2 FQNEAQ come from the germline V gene (reference sequence). The CDR3 runs to 16 residues. Based on the CDR3 plus reference TRBV7-9 and TRBJ2-6, the full variable domain is DTGVSQNPRHKITKRGQNVTFRCDPISEHNRLYWYRQTLGQGPEFLTYFQNEAQLEKSRLLSDRFSAERPKGSFSTLEIQRTEQGDSAMYLCSSSPPDSSGANVLTFGAGSRLTVL.

This clone was seen a single time. The genes are TRBV11-2 and TRBJ1-1; 8 bases map to TRBD1. Germline CDR1 reads SGHAT; CDR2 reads FQNNGV. The CDR3 loop spans 16 amino acids. V lost 4 bases, J lost 2 bases, and 9 bases stayed unmatched. CDR3 sequence reads: CASSSRQGTFNTEAFF. The CDR3 nucleotides are TGTGCCAGCAGCTCTCGACAGGGGACCTTTAACACTGAAGCTTTCTTT.

The rearrangement joins TRBV7-8 to TRBJ1-1; D is unclear. Germline CDR1 SGHVS, CDR2 FQNEAQ. V was trimmed by 4 bases and J by 1 base, leaving 16 bases between them. The CDR3 totals 16 residues. The CDR3 coding sequence is TGTGCCAGCAGCTCGGCATGGAGGGAATCGAACACTGAAGCTTTCTTT. Amino acids: CASSSAWRESNTEAFF. Looking up the rest from reference TRBV7-8 and TRBJ1-1 gives the full variable domain: GAGVSQSPRYKVAKRGQDVALRCDPISGHVSLFWYQQALGQGPEFLTYFQNEAQLDKSGLPSDRFFAERPEGSVSTLKIQRTQQEDSAVYLCASSSAWRESNTEAFFGQGTRLTVV.

V gene TRBV18 combines with J gene TRBJ1-1, with D perhaps TRBD1 (6 bases). The CDR3 length is 13 residues. Germline CDR1 KGHSH, CDR2 LQKENI. The V and J ends lost 6 bases and 5 bases respectively, with 13 bases between them. The CDR3 sequence: CASSWDTGTEAFF. The CDR3 bases are TGTGCCAGCTCTTGGGACACGGGGACTGAAGCTTTCTTT.